This TCR beta chain was identified in a study of T cells after yellow fever vaccination. Trimming took off 5 bases at V and 2 bases at J, with 15 bases between the two ends. The CDR3 is made up of 15 amino acids. Germline values: CDR1 SGHTA, CDR2 FQGNSA. A universal primer site and UMIs were added as TCR cDNA was made by 5'RACE template switching. TCRdb reprocessed the 5' RACE reads via MiXCR and lists one record per CDR3 protein. The sample consists of around 530,000 distinct CDR3 sequences, around 16% of them appearing once. The chain uses TRBV7-2 and TRBJ1-1; no firm D call. The receptor comes from a man aged 18 to 29 who received the YFV17D yellow fever vaccine. Sequenced material: PBMCs, taken less than 6 days after the first yellow fever vaccination. This CDR3 reads CASSPRTNYNTEAFF. The CDR3 nucleotides read TGTGCCAGCAGCCCTAGGACGAATTACAACACTGAAGCTTTCTTT.